This T cell receptor (beta chain) appears in the sequencing data of a study of cytomegalovirus exposure and HLA in healthy donors (dated by TCRdb to 2015 to 2018). Study-level background: An earlier analysis of several hundred of the donors reported about 280 Gb of sequence data and some 110 million unique TCR beta sequences obtained from approximately 180 million T cells. Of the roughly 400 genotyped donors, less than 85% were placed in the genetic ancestry cluster associated with self-reported Caucasian donors. The number of donors typed differed by locus, with about 629-630 for A, B, C, DRB1 and DQB1, 522 for DQA1, 600 to 610 for DPA1, and about 450 for DPB1. The study was designed to test whether signatures of past pathogen exposure could be identified by cataloging public T cell receptors. To study patterns of TCR occurrence, a later analysis re-analyzed previously published TCR beta repertoires from 700 or so donors and added high-resolution HLA genotyping. An early release that covered approximately 600 HLA-typed donors contained approximately 320 gigabases of sequencing data and 65 million to 100 million unique TCR sequences. The study combined high-throughput TCR immunosequencing, statistical association of individual TCRs with disease status, and machine learning to predict cytomegalovirus infection status. Among around 400 genotyped donors of the cohort, an average of around 220,000 unique TCR beta nucleotide sequences was sequenced per donor, of which about 18% were non-productive. The later analysis used no new phenotypic data to find candidate immune exposures, relying instead on TCR beta sequences and their occurrence across donors. Every repertoire in the discovery cohort had been generated on one and the same sequencing platform. Genome-wide SNP genotypes for about three fifths of the 666 donors were used in a later genetic analysis, which treated that subset as a discovery cohort. Donor age, sex, ethnicity and CMV serostatus were compiled together with the repertoire data. In an earlier analysis of a few hundred of the donors, high-throughput TCR beta sequencing was used to judge whether each TCR beta V gene segment behaved as functional or pseudogenic. Both class I and class II loci were covered by HLA typing, at four-digit resolution. A separate validation cohort of approximately 120 different subjects was used in addition to the 666-subject first cohort. The T cell repertoires of 550 to 850 subjects were profiled by immunosequencing and related to cytomegalovirus serostatus. Five DR-DQ haplotypes were handled as single units for association and clustering, since linkage in the cohort was strong. General findings and caveats noted by the study authors: In this cohort, only TCR beta chains were sequenced, and detectable features were limited by the absence of alpha or paired-chain data. In a later genetic analysis, a missense DCLRE1C variant was associated with V-gene and J-gene trimming of TCR beta chains, and the association was replicated in an independent cohort. Some 16 rarely observed V segments, including chromosome 9 orphons, were excluded from the earlier analysis of almost 600 of the donors because counts were too low. Some IMGT-functional V segments, including TRBV6-2 and TRBV6-3, could not be told apart with the 87-base-pair reads, so those segments were excluded. Correlated functional status among segregating V segments might reflect linkage disequilibrium, but an unknown experimental factor could not be ruled out. When HLA alleles, especially DR and DQ, strongly co-occurred, attributing TCR associations to individual alleles was difficult. In a later analysis, HLA-associated TCR beta chains showed more clonal expansion and lower generation probabilities than non-associated chains that were equally common. According to a later analysis, parvovirus B19, influenza, CMV and Epstein-Barr virus appeared linked to several top co-occurrence clusters. In an earlier analysis of approximately 590 of the donors, most TCR beta V segments were observed in productive rearrangements about 87% or about 30% of the time, broadly matching IMGT annotations. The authors suggested that the approach could potentially be extended to other disease states and immunological phenotypes. The sequencing pipeline was judged likely to have produced a cluster of highly shared sequence variants as a technical artifact. In a later analysis, TCR association rates were found to vary across HLA loci, with the most associated TCRs seen for DRB1 alleles and the fewest for HLA-C alleles. Most TCR sequences were observed very rarely across donors, whereas some public TCRs were present in many individuals. Roughly uniform sequencing depth across donors was assumed in presence/absence analyses, although this assumption may not hold. In a later analysis, some 18,000 TCR beta sequences were associated with specific HLA alleles at a false discovery rate of 0.05. Compared with the roughly 600-donor mean, donors in an Asian-associated ancestry cluster had fewer N-insertions in productive TCRs, according to a later genetic analysis. HLA typing was unavailable for some donors at each locus, so association tests used only the typed subset. In a later analysis, most CMV-associated TCR beta chains were found to appear HLA-restricted, with HLA associations seemingly driven largely by CMV exposure. Three of the identified cytomegalovirus-associated TCR beta chains were confirmed in vitro to be specific for cytomegalovirus antigens. Cytomegalovirus status was reported to be diagnosed by the classifier with high specificity and sensitivity in both the original and validation cohorts. Immune exposure information for the cohort was limited to CMV serostatus. A total of 150 to 200 TCR beta chains were listed by the study as associated with cytomegalovirus. A further reported finding was that TCR beta sequences accurately predicted the HLA-A and HLA-B alleles for most subjects in the first cohort.

From cysteine to phenylalanine, the CDR3 is 15 amino acids long. CDR3 DNA is the only sequence kept; it has 45 bases, read in frame from the first base. V loses 8 bases, J loses 7 bases, and the germline ends lie 21 bases apart. Based on the germline V gene (reference sequence), the CDR1 and CDR2 sequences are WNHNN and SYGVQD. The library was generated by the immunoSEQ multiplex PCR assay. For the multiplex PCR, a mixture combining 60 forward primers for TCR Vbeta segments and 13 reverse primers for TCR Jbeta segments was used. The CDR3 region of rearranged TCR beta genes was amplified from genomic DNA by a multiplex PCR assay. The Illumina HiSeq System was used to sequence the amplified TCR beta libraries as 87-base-pair reads. The paper's processing steps were these. In a later analysis, tens of millions of unique TCR beta chains were counted across the roughly 670 repertoires, and around 10 million of these chains were shared by at least two donors. To remove PCR and sequencing errors, raw reads were error-corrected and collapsed into unique sequences using a nearest-neighbor algorithm that merged closely related sequences. Alignment of CDR3 sequences to IMGT reference sequences was used to assign V, D and J gene segments. For a sequence to be retained, at least a six-nucleotide match to both a V gene segment and a J gene segment was required. A rearrangement was called productive if the CDR3 had no stop codons and remained in frame with V and J, and every other rearrangement was called non-productive. Following IMGT convention, CDR3 was defined as the stretch from the second conserved V-encoded cysteine up to the conserved J-encoded phenylalanine. Sequences without an unambiguous match to a single V gene segment were excluded from the earlier analysis of a few hundred of the donors. An earlier analysis of several hundred of the donors classified V segments as functional when productive rearrangements were above 56.7% and as segregating when the standard deviation between donors was above 5%. To diagnose cytomegalovirus status from the catalog of TCR beta chain sequences, a statistical classification framework was built. V and J gene assignment, in a later analysis, came from comparing TCR nucleotide sequences with IMGT/GENE-DB human TR gene sequences. A later analysis assigned CDR3 sequences and most-parsimonious VDJ recombination scenarios with the TCRdist pipeline. In a later analysis, each TCR beta chain was defined by its CDR3 amino acid sequence together with its V-gene family, and reads lacking a unique V-gene family were excluded. In a later analysis, 500 to 650 highly shared, low-generation-probability nucleotide sequences were removed to address suspected cross-contamination and a sequencing artifact. In a later analysis, a clonal expansion index for each public chain was calculated from normalized within-repertoire ranks of inferred template counts. Generation probabilities in a later analysis came from a VDJ recombination model fitted to out-of-frame rearrangements, and those results were checked against IGoR. In a later analysis, hypergeometric tests were used to score TCR-TCR, TCR-HLA and TCR-CMV co-occurrence, with a repertoire-size bias correction applied to TCR pairs. A later analysis estimated false discovery rates by permuting HLA or CMV assignments 20 times. In a later analysis, co-occurring TCRs were grouped using DBSCAN, with TCRdist sequence similarity added in when clustering inside HLA-allele-positive subsets. Repertoires with fewer than 30,000 or more than 120,000 public chains, plus five repertoires with anomalous nucleotide sharing, were excluded from co-occurrence clustering. TCRdb limited this immuneACCESS table to in-frame rearrangements with V and J called. A share of clones is missing; checked studies link under half to unresolved V genes, and the rest is unexplained. That table is the source of V, J and clone size, and D and trimming were worked out from the DNA. The sample table shows about 67,000 clones, and 80% to 90% are seen once. Together, the top ten hold just under 3% of the sample.

Worth noting for this clone: Its antigen is unknown. Base qualities were left out, and no much larger clone turns up one base away.

The cohort consisted of 666 healthy bone marrow donors. At the time of sampling, every cohort member was nominally healthy, though immune exposures that went unrecorded were likely present. The donor was CMV seronegative and was included in the group of a few hundred seronegative cohort members. A peripheral blood sample was provided by each donor, and peripheral blood mononuclear cells were used for TCR beta sequencing. Genomic DNA was extracted from the blood cell samples with the Qiagen DNeasy Blood Extraction Kit. The chain is made from TRBV10-1 and TRBJ2-1; TRBD1 is possibly the D segment (6 matching bases). The source of this sequence is a woman aged 25 to 39 in good health and CMV-seronegative. Sequenced input: PBMCs. CDR3 protein: CASGMGLQGRNEQFF. In nucleotides, the sequence is TGCGCCAGCGGAATGGGGCTCCAGGGGCGGAATGAGCAGTTCTTC.